A single sample is the source of the 14 T cell receptor beta chains below, sequenced in a study of T cell responses to AZD1222 COVID-19 vaccine. Sequenced by immunoSEQ multiplex PCR; TCRdb stores in-frame clones only, minus some. This sample carries under 150,000 clones, more than 90% of them seen once, and the ten largest clones take approximately 1.6%. The input for sequencing was peripheral blood, taken on day 0 of AZD1222 vaccination. The receptors derive from an adult in good health.

J is TRBJ2-1 and V is TRBV9; 10 nucleotides agree with TRBD2. The germline V gene has CDR1 SGDLS and CDR2 YYNGEE. Germline trimming cut 2 bases from V and 6 bases from J; bases unmatched to any gene: 2. The CDR3 extends over 14 amino acids. The CDR3 here is CASSVLAGANEQFF. For the CDR3, the DNA is TGTGCCAGCAGCGTCCTAGCGGGGGCCAATGAGCAGTTCTTC.

V gene TRBV18 combines with J gene TRBJ2-1; 7 bases are a match to TRBD2. J was trimmed by 0 bases and V by 4 bases; bases with no gene match: 3. Germline loops: CDR1 KGHSH, CDR2 LQKENI. This CDR3 contains 15 residues. CDR3 DNA sequence: TGTGCCAGCTCACTACTAGCGTACTCCTACAATGAGCAGTTCTTC. The encoded protein is CASSLLAYSYNEQFF.

The genes are TRBV7-9 and TRBJ2-2; the match to TRBD2 covers 9 bases. This CDR3 has 15 residues. V dropped 6 bases and J dropped 6; count of bases not matched to a gene: 8. The germline gives CDR1 SEHNR, CDR2 FQNEAQ (reference sequence). For the CDR3, the DNA is TGTGCCAGCAGTAATAGCGGGAGTAGGGCCGGGGAGCTGTTTTTT. It is translated as CASSNSGSRAGELFF.

The chain combines TRBV7-2 with TRBJ2-3; possible D gene TRBD1, 7 bases. Between the trimmed V and J ends, which lost 8 bases and 2 bases, there was a span of 11 bases. This CDR3 contains 13 residues. Germline CDR1 SGHTA, CDR2 FQGNSA. The CDR3 DNA reads as TGTGCCAGCCAGGGGGGAGACACAGATACGCAGTATTTT. The encoded protein is CASQGGDTDTQYF. Looking up the rest from reference TRBV7-2 and TRBJ2-3 gives the full variable domain: GAGVSQSPSNKVTEKGKDVELRCDPISGHTALYWYRQSLGQGLEFLIYFQGNSAPDKSGLPSDRFSAERTGGSVSTLTIQRTQQEDSAVYLCASQGGDTDTQYFGPGTRLTVL.

This chain uses TRBV7-2 with TRBJ1-4; the match to TRBD1 covers 7 bases. V gave up 8 bases and J gave up 5 bases; unmatched junction bases: 5. The CDR3 runs 13 residues. Germline CDR1 reads SGHTA; CDR2 reads FQGNSA. Here the CDR3 reads CASGTDENEKLFF. CDR3 bases: TGTGCCAGCGGGACAGACGAAAATGAAAAACTGTTTTTT.

V and J are TRBV2 and TRBJ2-1; D is undetermined. Germline CDR1 SNHLY, CDR2 FYNNEI. Deletions cut 7 bases from V and 0 bases from J, with 16 bases between. This CDR3 contains 16 residues. The CDR3 bases are TGTGCCAGCAAATCGCTTAGCATGAGCTCCTACAATGAGCAGTTCTTC. This translates into CASKSLSMSSYNEQFF. The full variable domain, with the rest looked up from reference TRBV2 and TRBJ2-1, is EPEVTQTPSHQVTQMGQEVILRCVPISNHLYFYWYRQILGQKVEFLVSFYNNEISEKSEIFDDQFSVERPDGSNFTLKIRSTKLEDSAMYFCASKSLSMSSYNEQFFGPGTRLTVL.

The V call is TRBV13, the J call TRBJ2-1, with TRBD2 matching over 11 bases. The CDR3 consists of 14 residues. J lost 10 bases, V lost 2 bases, and 4 bases had no gene match. Germline-derived CDR1 and CDR2 are PRHDT and FYEKMQ (reference sequence). CDR3 loop: CASSLTLAGGEQFF. CDR3 nucleotides: TGTGCCAGCAGCTTAACGCTAGCGGGAGGCGAGCAGTTCTTC.

This clone was counted once. The chain carries TRBV2 and TRBJ1-6; no clear D. The CDR3 sequence is 11 residues long. V was trimmed by 5 bases and J by 14 bases, leaving 10 bases between them. The germline V gene has CDR1 SNHLY and CDR2 FYNNEI. The CDR3 nucleotides are TGTGCCAGCAGTCAGGATGTGGCCCTCCACTTT. Amino acids: CASSQDVALHF.

The rearrangement uses TRBV9 and TRBJ1-2; 8 nucleotides line up with TRBD1. The germline V gene has CDR1 SGDLS and CDR2 YYNGEE. The CDR3 runs 16 residues. The trim removed 0 bases at V and 1 base at J, leaving 5 bases unmatched. CDR3 coding DNA: TGTGCCAGCAGCGTAGATGTGGGGACAGGTAACTATGGCTACACCTTC. Protein sequence: CASSVDVGTGNYGYTF.

A word on this clone: Other DNA sequences in this specimen translate into the identical CDR3. This chain joins TRBV24-1 and TRBJ2-1; no reliable D call. With 4 bases removed from V and 0 bases from J, the gap between germline ends came to 12 bases. The CDR3 has 16 residues. Germline CDR1 and CDR2: KGHDR and SFDVKD. CDR3 amino acids: CATSDSGLSSYNEQFF. CDR3 nucleotides: TGTGCCACCAGTGACTCCGGTTTGAGCTCCTACAATGAGCAGTTCTTC.

The V call is TRBV5-4, the J call TRBJ2-3; TRBD2 might be the D (6 bases). Trimming stripped 3 bases from V and 6 bases from J, with 17 bases between. Looked up from germline, CDR1 is SGHNT and CDR2 is YYREEE (reference sequence). This CDR3 region has 15 residues. DNA of the CDR3: TGTGCCAGCAGCTGGCCGGGGGTAGCATCTGATACGCAGTATTTT. Its protein product is CASSWPGVASDTQYF.

V is TRBV7-2 and J is TRBJ2-1; perhaps TRBD1 as D (7 bases). The CDR3 is 14 residues long. Germline assignment: CDR1 SGHTA and CDR2 FQGNSA. The V and J ends lost 5 bases and 14 bases respectively, with 22 bases between them. Here the CDR3 reads CASSPQSAGGMKFF. The CDR3 region has the DNA TGTGCCAGCAGCCCCCAGTCGGCAGGGGGGATGAAGTTCTTC.

The rearrangement joins TRBV7-9 to TRBJ1-5; 7 bases map to TRBD1. V shed 5 bases, J shed 0 bases, and the junction held 7 bases outside the gene matches. Germline CDR1 reads SEHNR; CDR2 reads FQNEAQ (reference sequence). This CDR3 region has 16 residues. The CDR3 spells CASSRTTGRSNQPQHF. The CDR3 DNA reads TGTGCCAGCAGCAGGACGACAGGGCGTAGCAATCAGCCCCAGCATTTT.

The chain combines TRBV4-1 with TRBJ2-1; the match to TRBD2 covers 9 bases. Trimming cost V 4 bases and J 7 bases; bases outside gene matches: 14. This CDR3 contains 17 residues. The germline gives CDR1 MGHRA, CDR2 YSYEKL. The CDR3, as DNA: TGCGCCAGCAGCCGGACTGGTCCCCCGGGACTAGCAAATGAGCAGTTCTTC. Its translation is CASSRTGPPGLANEQFF.